These T cell receptor beta chains were read from a single sample in a study of memory CD4+ T cells and cytomegalovirus serostatus. The table came from immunoSEQ multiplex PCR; TCRdb's copy has only in-frame clones and leaves some out. Among about 48,000 clones listed, around 80% were seen once. Sequencing input: memory CD4+ T cells from blood. These receptor sequences come from an adult in good health and CMV-seronegative. CDR3s leave out the opening cysteine and the closing phenylalanine or tryptophan. Rows may omit the clone size; those that give it use once, few, many or a size class.

v_call: TRBV29-1
j_call: TRBJ1-1
clone_size: -
cdr3_aa: SVKEGARAEAF

v_call: TRBV18
j_call: TRBJ2-5
clone_size: -
cdr3_aa: ASSPTSGGLQETQY

v_call: TRBV7-9
j_call: TRBJ1-2
clone_size: -
cdr3_aa: ASSTGSAGNGYT

v_call: TRBV11-3
j_call: TRBJ2-3
clone_size: -
cdr3_aa: ASSPRGTTDTQY

v_call: TRBV28
j_call: TRBJ2-7
clone_size: -
cdr3_aa: ASSLRLAGKYEQY

v_call: TRBV4-2
j_call: TRBJ2-5
clone_size: -
cdr3_aa: ASSQDGALTQETQY

v_call: TRBV7-9
j_call: TRBJ2-5
clone_size: -
cdr3_aa: ASSLPLRLAGYRETQY

v_call: TRBV25-1
j_call: TRBJ2-3
clone_size: -
cdr3_aa: ASSSGLAGVKDTQY

v_call: TRBV5-6
j_call: TRBJ2-1
clone_size: -
cdr3_aa: ASSFDSGRIRNEQF

v_call: TRBV28
j_call: TRBJ2-5
clone_size: -
cdr3_aa: ASSPGTLETQY

v_call: TRBV6-1
j_call: TRBJ2-7
clone_size: -
cdr3_aa: ATLWDNSYEQY

v_call: TRBV7-9
j_call: TRBJ2-2
clone_size: -
cdr3_aa: ASSLVSGQTGELF

v_call: TRBV5-1
j_call: TRBJ1-1
clone_size: -
cdr3_aa: ASSLAEGGEAF

v_call: TRBV11-1
j_call: TRBJ2-7
clone_size: -
cdr3_aa: ASSLEGTAYEQY

v_call: TRBV6-5
j_call: TRBJ2-7
clone_size: -
cdr3_aa: ASTTIAGPLH

v_call: TRBV11-2
j_call: TRBJ2-5
clone_size: -
cdr3_aa: ASSLFVDSQETQY

v_call: TRBV2
j_call: TRBJ1-2
clone_size: -
cdr3_aa: ASRAPGQGRSGYT

v_call: TRBV5-1
j_call: TRBJ1-1
clone_size: -
cdr3_aa: ASSLGTVHTEAF

v_call: TRBV7-2
j_call: TRBJ2-5
clone_size: -
cdr3_aa: ASSSAGIRETQY

v_call: TRBV27
j_call: TRBJ2-2
clone_size: -
cdr3_aa: ASRADGTGELF

v_call: TRBV11-3
j_call: TRBJ2-2
clone_size: -
cdr3_aa: ASSFRSGELF

v_call: TRBV2
j_call: TRBJ2-7
clone_size: -
cdr3_aa: ASSESQGAAEQY

v_call: TRBV27
j_call: TRBJ2-1
clone_size: -
cdr3_aa: ASRRTSGRYNEQF

v_call: TRBV5-1
j_call: TRBJ2-7
clone_size: -
cdr3_aa: ASSSTRSYEQY

v_call: TRBV4-2
j_call: TRBJ1-3
clone_size: -
cdr3_aa: ASSQGNSGNTIY

v_call: TRBV5-1
j_call: TRBJ2-7
clone_size: -
cdr3_aa: ASSSGTLAYEQY

v_call: TRBV7-9
j_call: TRBJ2-4
clone_size: -
cdr3_aa: ASSLDLAKNIQY

v_call: TRBV6-5
j_call: TRBJ2-1
clone_size: -
cdr3_aa: ASRRPLSVEQF

v_call: TRBV30
j_call: TRBJ1-1
clone_size: -
cdr3_aa: AWSVRFTGTEAF

v_call: TRBV10-3
j_call: TRBJ1-4
clone_size: -
cdr3_aa: AISERAGGLANEKLF

v_call: TRBV2
j_call: TRBJ1-2
clone_size: -
cdr3_aa: ASSGYGAPGVGSNYGYT

v_call: TRBV6-1
j_call: TRBJ2-2
clone_size: -
cdr3_aa: ASSDGQGSTGELF

v_call: TRBV11-2
j_call: TRBJ1-4
clone_size: -
cdr3_aa: ASSLGGRFNEKLF

v_call: TRBV7-2
j_call: TRBJ2-2
clone_size: -
cdr3_aa: ASSRFDTGELF

v_call: TRBV6-6
j_call: TRBJ2-1
clone_size: -
cdr3_aa: ASSQGLDVAEQF

v_call: TRBV2
j_call: TRBJ2-5
clone_size: -
cdr3_aa: ASRKAGATRRQETQY

v_call: TRBV4-1
j_call: TRBJ1-1
clone_size: -
cdr3_aa: ASTHVYRENTEAF

v_call: TRBV18
j_call: TRBJ2-7
clone_size: once
cdr3_aa: ASSPGGHPYEQY

v_call: TRBV7-9
j_call: TRBJ2-2
clone_size: -
cdr3_aa: ASLRDRNTGELF

v_call: TRBV5-5
j_call: TRBJ1-4
clone_size: -
cdr3_aa: ASSLVSGTGVKLF

v_call: TRBV5-1
j_call: TRBJ2-2
clone_size: -
cdr3_aa: ASSLAGGTGELF

v_call: TRBV5-6
j_call: TRBJ2-3
clone_size: -
cdr3_aa: ASSSGTGGTDTQY

v_call: TRBV2
j_call: TRBJ1-4
clone_size: -
cdr3_aa: ASSQGTNEKLF

v_call: TRBV28
j_call: TRBJ1-1
clone_size: -
cdr3_aa: ASSLRGTGAQNTEAF

v_call: TRBV7-9
j_call: TRBJ2-7
clone_size: few
cdr3_aa: ACGKTGASYEQY

v_call: TRBV15
j_call: TRBJ1-5
clone_size: -
cdr3_aa: ATSRVTGNQPQH

v_call: TRBV5-1
j_call: TRBJ1-3
clone_size: -
cdr3_aa: ASSPSGSSGNTIY

v_call: TRBV6-5
j_call: TRBJ2-6
clone_size: few
cdr3_aa: ASSYGSGSGANVLT

v_call: TRBV2
j_call: TRBJ2-7
clone_size: few
cdr3_aa: ASSEQGAGYEQY

v_call: TRBV5-4
j_call: TRBJ1-6
clone_size: -
cdr3_aa: ASSTEQGSSYNSPLH

v_call: TRBV11-2
j_call: TRBJ2-6
clone_size: -
cdr3_aa: ASSLSAGANVLT

v_call: TRBV19
j_call: TRBJ2-3
clone_size: once
cdr3_aa: ASRTGEPQSTDTQY

v_call: TRBV30
j_call: TRBJ2-3
clone_size: -
cdr3_aa: ANGRQGGHTDTQY

v_call: TRBV18
j_call: TRBJ2-1
clone_size: -
cdr3_aa: ASSPGTASYNEQF

v_call: TRBV7-9
j_call: TRBJ2-3
clone_size: -
cdr3_aa: ASLLNGNPRTDTQY

v_call: TRBV18
j_call: TRBJ2-1
clone_size: -
cdr3_aa: ASSPQGWGTSGSPNEQF

v_call: TRBV5-6
j_call: TRBJ2-7
clone_size: -
cdr3_aa: ASSMGLAGLYEQY

v_call: TRBV14
j_call: TRBJ1-1
clone_size: -
cdr3_aa: ASSQIFGPGPAF